Listed here are 14 T cell receptor beta chains from one sample, sequenced in a study of shared clonotypes between healthy human individuals. Sequencing used immunoSEQ multiplex PCR; TCRdb keeps in-frame clones, though not all of them. This table has approximately 1.1 million clones, about four fifths appearing once. The sample was memory CD4+ T cells from PBMCs. Subset reported: CD45RA-negative fraction. The receptors were sampled from a man younger than 30 in good health. Some clones in this sample may be carry-over from other donors' samples.

Concerning this clone itself: This specimen includes other DNA sequences encoding the same CDR3. The gene calls are TRBV7-9 and TRBJ2-5; D perhaps matches TRBD1 (5 bases). Trimming left V 5 bases short and J 5 bases short, with 6 bases between. This CDR3 has 11 residues. From germline, CDR1 is SEHNR and CDR2 FQNEAQ (reference sequence). The CDR3 nucleotides read TGTGCCAGCAGCCCAGGGGAGACCCAGTACTTC. This gives the protein CASSPGETQYF.

V and J are TRBV6-1 and TRBJ1-2, with 8 positions matching TRBD1. Trimming at V came to 2 bases and at J to 4 bases, leaving 6 bases not matched to a gene. The CDR3 has 15 amino acids. Germline CDR1 is MNHNS and CDR2 is SASEGT. The CDR3: CASSETGQGRYGYTF. CDR3 nucleotides: TGTGCCAGCAGTGAAACCGGACAGGGCCGCTATGGCTACACCTTC.

This rearrangement joins TRBV6-1 to TRBJ1-1, with D perhaps matching TRBD1 (6 bases). CDR1 and CDR2 (germline): MNHNS, SASEGT. This CDR3 is built from 14 residues. V was pared by 1 base and J by 4 bases, with 10 bases between. The CDR3, as DNA: TGTGCCAGCAGTGAAGATGACAGGCTCACTGAAGCTTTCTTT. It specifies CASSEDDRLTEAFF.

This chain uses TRBV6-1 with TRBJ1-2; D call uncertain. The CDR3 runs 12 residues. V was shortened by 7 bases and J by 0 bases, with 6 bases between the two germline ends. Germline V gene sequence: CDR1 MNHNS, CDR2 SASEGT. The CDR3 DNA reads TGTGCCAGCAAGACTACTAACTATGGCTACACCTTC. Protein sequence: CASKTTNYGYTF.

The genes are TRBV19 and TRBJ1-2; 8 nucleotides line up with TRBD1. This CDR3 contains 14 residues. V trimming: 3 bases; J trimming: 8 bases; junction bases outside the gene matches: 8. Germline lookup yields CDR1 LNHDA and CDR2 SQIVND (reference sequence). CDR3 nucleotides: TGTGCCAGTAGTATTGACAGGGGCTGGTACGGCTACACCTTC. Translating it yields CASSIDRGWYGYTF.

The gene calls are TRBV4-1 and TRBJ1-6, with 8 bases lining up with TRBD1. After removal of 4 bases from V and 12 bases from J, the junction contained 11 bases not matched to a gene. Germline V gives CDR1 MGHRA, CDR2 YSYEKL. This CDR3 spans 15 amino acids. CDR3 region: CASSRPGQDLGPLHF. DNA of the CDR3: TGCGCCAGCAGCCGCCCGGGACAGGATTTGGGACCCCTCCACTTT.

CDR3 DNA sequence: TGTGCCAGCAGCTTGGGCAGCCTGAACACCGGGGAGCTGTTTTTT. This translates into CASSLGSLNTGELFF. The chain recombines TRBV7-2 with TRBJ2-2; D gene unclear. Germline-derived CDR1 and CDR2 are SGHTA and FQGNSA. The CDR3 length is 15 residues. V was pared by 3 bases and J by 1 base, with 9 bases between. The whole variable domain, filled in from reference TRBV7-2 and TRBJ2-2, reads GAGVSQSPSNKVTEKGKDVELRCDPISGHTALYWYRQSLGQGLEFLIYFQGNSAPDKSGLPSDRFSAERTGGSVSTLTIQRTQQEDSAVYLCASSLGSLNTGELFFGEGSRLTVL.

About this clone: Other DNA sequences from this sample encode an identical CDR3 as well. The V and J genes are TRBV5-1 and TRBJ2-7; 9 bases are shared with TRBD2. This CDR3 has 15 amino acids. Germline trimming cut 0 bases from V and 3 bases from J; bases unmatched to any gene: 4. Looked up from germline, CDR1 is SGHRS and CDR2 is YFSETQ. The DNA for the CDR3 is TGCGCCAGCAGCTTGGGTCTAGCGGGAAACTACGAGCAGTACTTC. Translated: CASSLGLAGNYEQYF.

The J gene is TRBJ2-1, the V gene TRBV9, with 7 bases aligning to TRBD2. Trimming took 4 bases from V and 0 from J; bases not matched to a gene: 19. This CDR3 is 20 amino acids long. Per the germline V gene, CDR1 is SGDLS and CDR2 is YYNGEE. The CDR3 sequence is CASSPRTSIFPSSSYNEQFF. As DNA, the CDR3 is TGTGCCAGCAGCCCCCGGACTAGTATTTTCCCCTCGAGCTCCTACAATGAGCAGTTCTTC.

This clone was observed once. This chain joins TRBV5-1 and TRBJ1-2, with TRBD1 as a possible D gene (5 bases). The CDR3 is 14 residues long. Between the trimmed V and J ends, which lost 4 bases and 0 bases, there was a span of 10 bases. The germline gives CDR1 SGHRS, CDR2 YFSETQ. CDR3 DNA: TGCGCCAGCAGCGAGCAGGGATCTAACTATGGCTACACCTTC. This codes for CASSEQGSNYGYTF.

This chain connects TRBV5-6 to TRBJ1-2; no reliable D call. This CDR3 contains 14 residues. Trimming cost V 0 bases and J 4 bases, with 10 bases left between them. Germline assignment: CDR1 SGHDT and CDR2 YYEEEE. As DNA, the CDR3 is TGTGCCAGCAGCTTGGCCGGAGGCTCCTATGGCTACACCTTC. It yields the protein CASSLAGGSYGYTF.

This clone was observed a few times. The chain uses TRBV29-1 and TRBJ2-1; TRBD2 aligns across 7 bases. J lost 4 bases, V lost 8 bases, and 5 bases had no gene match. Germline values: CDR1 SQVTM, CDR2 ANQGSEA. The length of the CDR3 is 12 residues. The CDR3 nucleotides are TGCAGCCAGCGGGACTTGTACAATGAGCAGTTCTTC. Its protein is CSQRDLYNEQFF.

There are a few counts of this clone. This same CDR3 is encoded by further DNA sequences in the sample. V gene TRBV5-1 combines with J gene TRBJ1-1; D not certain. The V gene's germline CDR1 is SGHRS and CDR2 YFSETQ. V lost 0 bases, J lost 1 base, and 4 bases lay in between. CDR3 size: 13 residues. This chain's CDR3 is CASSLDPNTEAFF. DNA of the CDR3: TGCGCCAGCAGCTTGGACCCGAACACTGAAGCTTTCTTT.

The chain is built from TRBV7-3 and TRBJ2-2; TRBD2 matches 9 bases. V was pared by 3 bases and J by 4 bases, with 6 bases of the junction left unmatched. Germline loops: CDR1 SGHTA, CDR2 FQGTGA. The CDR3 is made up of 16 amino acids. The chain's CDR3 is CASSFAGGPVTGELFF. As DNA, the CDR3 is TGTGCCAGCAGCTTCGCGGGAGGGCCGGTCACCGGGGAGCTGTTTTTT.